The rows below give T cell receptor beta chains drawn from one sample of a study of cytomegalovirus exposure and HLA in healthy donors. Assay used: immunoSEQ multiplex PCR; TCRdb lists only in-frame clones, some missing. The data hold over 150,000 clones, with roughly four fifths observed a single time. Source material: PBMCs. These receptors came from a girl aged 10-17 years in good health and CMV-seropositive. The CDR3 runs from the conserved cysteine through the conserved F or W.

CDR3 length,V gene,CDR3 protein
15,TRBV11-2,CASSYAVGGGREAFF
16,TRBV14,CASSQDTARVGYGYTF
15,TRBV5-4,CASSLGDRAFYEQYF
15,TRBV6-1,CASRSRGLENTEAFF
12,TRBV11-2,CATRTGMDGYTF
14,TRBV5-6,CASSADGRVDTQYF
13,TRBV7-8,CASSSDRDKGYTF
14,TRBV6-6,CASSYSTPGGVAFF
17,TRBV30,CAWQLRDFTKSGNTIYF
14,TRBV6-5,CASSYIGASYEQYF
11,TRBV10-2,CASSDADTQYF
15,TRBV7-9,CASSLRGHGNEKLFF
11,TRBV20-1,CSALQGYEQYF
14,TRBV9,CASSQSQGGTEAFF
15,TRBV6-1,CASNPSGGLTYEQYF
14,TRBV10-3,CAISVDGGRQPQHF
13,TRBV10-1,CASSATHVTEAFF
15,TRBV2,CASSRDSLSGNTIYF
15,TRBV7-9,CASSPEQGVNTEAFF
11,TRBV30,CAWSVLETQYF
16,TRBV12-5,CASGLVQADGYYEQYF
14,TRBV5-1,CASSSGQPGETQYF
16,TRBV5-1,CASSFNAPGSKGEQYF
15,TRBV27,CASSLSAGGFTEAFF
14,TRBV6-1,CASRIQGAGNTIYF
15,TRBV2,CASRETATNTGELFF
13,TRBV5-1,CASSPSPGNEQFF
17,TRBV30,CAWSVGGFGATNEKLFF
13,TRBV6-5,CASNGRGLAEAFF
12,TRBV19,CASTNAGDLRFF